This TCR beta chain is drawn from a study of response to subunit inactivated influenza vaccine. MiXCR was run by TCRdb on the RT-PCR reads, yielding one entry per CDR3 protein. The sample shows about 150,000 distinct CDR3 sequences, around 10% of them seen only once. CDR1 and CDR2 from the germline V gene are SGHAT and FQNNGV. CDR3 length: 18 residues. The junction had 10 bases not matched to a gene; V was cut back by 2 bases and J by 2 bases. This clonotype was counted between two and nine times. The TCR sequence derives from a man between 50 and 75 years old who received an inactivated influenza vaccine. V gene TRBV11-2 combines with J gene TRBJ2-3; the match to TRBD2 covers 10 bases. The source material was CD8+ T cells sorted from PBMCs, sampled about 23 months after vaccination. CDR3 in DNA: TGTGCCAGCAGCTTATTGTCCCTAGCGGGGGCCAACACAGATACGCAGTATTTT. It codes for CASSLLSLAGANTDTQYF.